Shown below are 24 T cell receptor beta chains from a single sample sequenced in a study of blood T cell repertoires in COVID-19. The assay was immunoSEQ multiplex PCR, and TCRdb's table has in-frame clones only and misses some. The repertoire holds 95,000 to 150,000 clones, with over 65% as singletons. The sample consisted of peripheral blood. The origin of the receptors is a woman in her 70s with acute or convalescent COVID-19.

The chain has TRBV24-1 and TRBJ1-5; TRBD1 agrees at 8 bases. The CDR3 sequence is 16 residues long. Losses at the gene ends were 2 bases for V and 7 bases for J; bases not matched to a gene: 9. Germline loops: CDR1 KGHDR, CDR2 SFDVKD. The CDR3 protein is CATSDSGTGGKQPQHF. CDR3 coding DNA: TGTGCCACCAGTGATTCCGGGACAGGAGGAAAACAGCCCCAGCATTTT.

The CDR3 is CASSPSSIRTAGNTIYF. In nucleotides, the CDR3 is TGTGCCAGCAGCCCATCTTCAATTAGGACAGCTGGAAACACCATATATTTT. The chain joins TRBV7-2 to TRBJ1-3, with D perhaps TRBD1 (6 bases). This CDR3 spans 17 amino acids. Germline V gene lookup returns CDR1 SGHTA and CDR2 FQGNSA. Trimming left V 5 bases short and J 2 bases short, with 19 bases between.

This clone was observed a handful of times. The rearrangement links TRBV14 to TRBJ2-3; no firm D call. Trimming pared 1 base from V and 7 bases from J, leaving 15 bases between. Germline V lookup: CDR1 SGHDN, CDR2 FVKESK. The CDR3 sequence is 15 residues long. The DNA of the CDR3 is TGTGCCAGCAGCCAAGCGGAAGTTGGGCGTCATACGCAGTATTTT. Protein product: CASSQAEVGRHTQYF.

The chain employs TRBV11-3 and TRBJ1-2; 8 bases are shared with TRBD1. Germline V CDR1 and CDR2: SGHNT, YENEEA. This CDR3 contains 14 residues. V was pared by 4 bases and J by 7 bases, with 8 bases of the junction left unmatched. CDR3 loop: CASSSDRVSTGYTF. In DNA form, the CDR3 reads TGTGCCAGCAGCTCGGACAGGGTTAGCACTGGCTACACCTTC.

J is TRBJ1-2 and V is TRBV2, with D perhaps TRBD1 (5 bases). Germline CDR1 SNHLY, CDR2 FYNNEI. CDR3 length: 13 amino acids. V dropped 6 bases and J dropped 6 bases, with 14 bases sitting between them. The CDR3, as DNA: TGTGCCAGCAGGGAGGGGTATGGCGATGGCTACACCTTC. Translation gives CASREGYGDGYTF.

The chain uses TRBV11-3 and TRBJ2-3, with D hard to call. V lost 1 base, J lost 6 bases, and 8 bases lay in between. Germline V gives CDR1 SGHNT, CDR2 YENEEA. The CDR3 has 13 residues. For the CDR3, the DNA is TGTGCCAGCAGCTTAGTTACCGGTGATACGCAGTATTTT. Translating gives CASSLVTGDTQYF.

This rearrangement joins TRBV10-1 to TRBJ2-3, with a possible D match to TRBD1 (6 bases). CDR1 and CDR2 from the germline V gene are WNHNN and SYGVQD (reference sequence). The CDR3 is made up of 13 amino acids. Trimming shortened V by 6 bases and J by 6 bases, and 13 bases separated the two germline ends. The CDR3 DNA is TGCGCCAGCAGCCTACGACAGGCCGATACGCAGTATTTT. Translating gives CASSLRQADTQYF.

This clone was recorded a few times. This CDR3 is also generated by other DNA sequences in the sample. V usage is TRBV4-3 and J usage is TRBJ1-1, with 8 positions matching TRBD1. J was trimmed by 5 bases and V by 3 bases; bases with no gene match: 2. Germline-derived CDR1 and CDR2 are LGHNA and YSLEER. This CDR3 is 13 amino acids long. This CDR3 reads CASSHHRGTEAFF. DNA of the CDR3: TGCGCCAGCAGCCACCACAGGGGGACTGAAGCTTTCTTT.

J is TRBJ2-2 and V is TRBV4-1, with 12 bases identical to TRBD1. V lost 1 base and J lost 5; bases outside the gene matches: 11. The germline CDR1 and CDR2 sequences are MGHRA and YSYEKL. The CDR3 runs to 19 residues. Here the CDR3 DNA reads TGCGCCAGCAGCCAAGCCCAGGGGGGACAGGGGGCTGGGACCGGGGAGCTGTTTTTT. Translated: CASSQAQGGQGAGTGELFF.

The V gene is TRBV4-3, the J gene TRBJ2-2; D gene uncertain. V lost 3 bases, J lost 6 bases, and 8 bases lay in between. CDR3 length equals 13 residues. Germline V gene sequence: CDR1 LGHNA, CDR2 YSLEER. CDR3 residues: CASSQERAGELFF. The CDR3 DNA sequence: TGCGCCAGCAGCCAGGAGCGCGCCGGGGAGCTGTTTTTT.

This chain joins TRBV29-1 and TRBJ1-6, with 9 bases identical to TRBD1. Germline assignment: CDR1 SQVTM and CDR2 ANQGSEA. V gave up 4 bases and J gave up 4 bases; unmatched junction bases: 2. The CDR3 length is 14 residues. The CDR3 DNA reads as TGCAGCGTTGCGGACAGGGGTTATAATTCACCCCTCCACTTT. Its protein product is CSVADRGYNSPLHF. Looking up the rest from reference TRBV29-1 and TRBJ1-6 gives the full variable domain: SAVISQKPSRDICQRGTSLTIQCQVDSQVTMMFWYRQQPGQSLTLIATANQGSEATYESGFVIDKFPISRPNLTFSTLTVSNMSPEDSSIYLCSVADRGYNSPLHFGNGTRLTVT.

The chain carries TRBV5-6 and TRBJ1-2; 7 bases are shared with TRBD1. CDR3 length: 15 residues. The germline V gene has CDR1 SGHDT and CDR2 YYEEEE. Trimming took 5 bases from V and 2 from J; bases not matched to a gene: 9. CDR3 protein: CASSVRRTGNYGYTF. The CDR3, as DNA: TGTGCCAGCAGTGTGCGTAGGACAGGCAACTATGGCTACACCTTC.

The chain is built from TRBV6-2 or TRBV6-3 and TRBJ1-5; no firm D call. V was clipped by 5 bases and J by 0 bases, with 8 bases between them. The CDR3 sequence is 14 residues long. CDR1 is MNHEY, CDR2 SVGEGT, per germline. The CDR3 DNA sequence: TGTGCCAGCAGTCTACTATATAGCAATCAGCCCCAGCATTTT. Protein product: CASSLLYSNQPQHF.

The chain couples TRBV5-4 to TRBJ1-2; maybe TRBD1 (5 bases). The length of the CDR3 is 15 residues. From germline, CDR1 is SGHNT and CDR2 YYREEE (reference sequence). Trimming removed 0 bases from V and 0 bases from J, with 9 bases in between. The CDR3 DNA follows: TGTGCCAGCAGCTTGGATCAGGGAACTAACTATGGCTACACCTTC. Residues: CASSLDQGTNYGYTF.

The V call is TRBV2, the J call TRBJ1-2; tentatively, D is TRBD1 (6 bases). CDR3 length: 14 amino acids. Trimming took off 4 bases at V and 6 bases at J, with 15 bases between the two ends. Germline lookup yields CDR1 SNHLY and CDR2 FYNNEI. CDR3 DNA: TGTGCCAGCAGTGCAGGGGCAGCTCTGAATGGCTACACCTTC. Translated, it gives CASSAGAALNGYTF.

The J gene is TRBJ2-1, the V gene TRBV6-6; tentatively, D is TRBD2 (5 bases). CDR1 is MNHNY, CDR2 SVGAGI, per germline (reference sequence). The CDR3 runs 14 residues. With 0 bases removed from V and 5 bases from J, the gap between germline ends came to 8 bases. CDR3: CASSYSWGDNEQFF. CDR3 DNA sequence: TGTGCCAGCAGTTACTCGTGGGGAGACAATGAGCAGTTCTTC.

This clone has just one count. This rearrangement joins TRBV6-5 to TRBJ1-1, with 9 bases identical to TRBD1. V lost 0 bases, J lost 4 bases, and 3 bases stayed unmatched. The germline CDR1 and CDR2 sequences are MNHEY and SVGAGI. The CDR3 consists of 15 residues. The CDR3 DNA follows: TGTGCCAGCAGTTACTCGGACAGGGGCAGCACTGAAGCTTTCTTT. It encodes CASSYSDRGSTEAFF.

The V gene is TRBV19, the J gene TRBJ2-2, with D maybe TRBD1 (6 bases). This CDR3 is 13 amino acids long. Germline assignment: CDR1 LNHDA and CDR2 SQIVND (reference sequence). With 6 bases removed from V and 3 bases from J, the gap between germline ends came to 8 bases. Written as DNA, the CDR3 is TGTGCCAGTAGCCGACAGGACACCGGGGAGCTGTTTTTT. Translating it yields CASSRQDTGELFF.

The genes are TRBV3-1 (or the pseudogene TRBV3-2) and TRBJ2-1, with TRBD2 identical over 8 bases. The CDR3 totals 14 residues. Per the germline V gene, CDR1 is LGHDT and CDR2 is YNNKEL (reference sequence). With V trimmed by 4 bases and J by 9 bases, 8 bases remained unmatched. The CDR3 bases are TGTGCCAGCAGCCCAATCGGGGGGGGCGGTGAGCAGTTCTTC. Translating gives CASSPIGGGGEQFF.

This clone was picked up one time. The chain uses TRBV6-5 and TRBJ1-1; D unclear. Trimming pared 0 bases from V and 4 bases from J, leaving 6 bases between. The CDR3 has 13 amino acids. Germline V CDR1 and CDR2: MNHEY, SVGAGI. CDR3 coding DNA: TGTGCCAGCAGTTACTCACTATCCACTGAAGCTTTCTTT. Translated: CASSYSLSTEAFF.

The chain combines TRBV3-1 (or the pseudogene TRBV3-2) with TRBJ1-1; D perhaps matches TRBD1 (5 bases). The V and J ends lost 6 bases and 7 bases respectively, with 15 bases between them. Germline V CDR1 and CDR2: LGHDT, YNNKEL (reference sequence). CDR3 length: 13 amino acids. CDR3 DNA: TGTGCCAGCAGAAACCCGGGGGGAGTTGAAGCTTTCTTT. Residues: CASRNPGGVEAFF.

In this sample, this clone turned up a few times. This chain connects TRBV10-3 to TRBJ1-6, with D maybe TRBD1 (5 bases). Deletions cut 10 bases from V and 7 bases from J, with 14 bases between. Germline V gene lookup returns CDR1 ENHRY and CDR2 SYGVKD. CDR3 length equals 13 residues. As DNA, the CDR3 is TGTGCCACGCTTCAGGGATTCAATTCACCCCTCCACTTT. It encodes CATLQGFNSPLHF.

The rearrangement joins TRBV12-5 to TRBJ1-2, with 8 nucleotides matching TRBD1. The CDR3 is 15 amino acids. Germline values: CDR1 LGHNT, CDR2 FRNRAP. Germline trimming cut 5 bases from V and 8 bases from J; bases unmatched to any gene: 13. The CDR3 bases are TGTGCTAGTGGTACTCACTCACAGGGGGTAGAGGGCTACACCTTC. Amino acids: CASGTHSQGVEGYTF.

The chain couples TRBV3-1 (or the pseudogene TRBV3-2) to TRBJ1-5; D is uncertain. Per germline, CDR1 LGHDT and CDR2 YNNKEL (reference sequence). The CDR3 has 15 amino acids. V shed 4 bases and J shed 6 bases, with 16 bases lying between them. The CDR3 DNA reads as TGTGCCAGCAGCCGCTCCATCTGGGAGGGTCAGCCCCAGCATTTT. Its protein is CASSRSIWEGQPQHF.